The 3 T cell receptor beta chains reported below all come from one sample, sequenced in a study of T cell responses to AZD1222 COVID-19 vaccine. This table comes from immunoSEQ multiplex PCR, and its TCRdb copy is limited to in-frame clones, with some not included. The table records some 160,000 clones, approximately 90% of them present only once. The sample in question was peripheral blood, obtained 28 days after the second AZD1222 dose. The receptors were gathered from an adult who received the AZD1222 COVID-19 vaccine.

The chain joins TRBV6-1 to TRBJ2-7; unclear D gene. The CDR3 sequence is 12 residues long. Trimming shortened V by 2 bases and J by 3 bases, and 5 bases separated the two germline ends. In germline, CDR1 is MNHNS, CDR2 SASEGT. The CDR3: CASSEILYEQYF. CDR3 DNA sequence: TGTGCCAGCAGTGAAATTCTCTACGAGCAGTACTTC.

Of note for this clone: A junction boundary mismatches the germline segment, possibly from a read error. The chain recombines TRBV5-4 with TRBJ2-2; D ambiguous. The CDR3 loop spans 12 amino acids. Germline CDR1 SGHNT, CDR2 YYREEE (reference sequence). CDR3 in DNA: TGTGCCAGCAGCTTGAACGCCGGGGAGCTGTTTTTT. It is translated as CASSLNAGELFF.

This rearrangement joins TRBV27 to TRBJ2-1; D may be TRBD2 (6 bases). This CDR3 comprises 14 residues. V lost 4 bases and J 2 bases, leaving 9 bases between the germline ends. Germline assignment: CDR1 MNHEY and CDR2 SMNVEV (reference sequence). In nucleotides, the CDR3 is TGTGCCAGCAGTTCCGGGGGAACCTACAATGAGCAGTTCTTC. Amino acids: CASSSGGTYNEQFF.